This TCR beta chain emerged from a study of cytomegalovirus exposure and HLA in healthy donors. This CDR3 contains 15 residues. Trimming at V came to 5 bases and at J to 4 bases, leaving 11 bases not matched to a gene. CDR1 is SEHNR and CDR2 is FQNEAQ in the germline V gene (reference sequence). Study conclusions and caveats: A previous analysis found most TCR beta V segments productive roughly 87% or roughly 30% of the time. Altogether, around 160 TCR beta chains were recorded as cytomegalovirus-associated.

About this clone itself: Antigen unknown.

Use of 60 Vbeta and 13 Jbeta primers characterized the PCR. Only in-frame clones appear in the TCRdb table, and some are missing; sequencing was by immunoSEQ multiplex PCR. Here the sample spans about 98,000 clones, around 72% being singletons. What was sequenced was PBMCs. This receptor was taken from a male donor in good health and CMV-seronegative. This chain connects TRBV7-9 to TRBJ2-7; 7 nucleotides match TRBD2. CDR3 protein: CASSLTSGAYYEQYF. The CDR3 bases are TGTGCCAGCAGCCTGACGAGCGGGGCCTATTACGAGCAGTACTTC.